Listed here are 15 T cell receptor beta chains from one sample, sequenced in a study of blood T cells in healthy people across ages. Alongside a J-beta primer mix, a sample-barcoded 5' primer served in a second PCR lasting about 7 to 12 cycles. TCRdb redid the calling of the 5' RACE reads with MiXCR, one entry per CDR3 protein. The sample has about 290,000 distinct CDR3 sequences; 25% to 30% are singletons. Sequencing used blood. These receptors came from a woman in her 70s in good health.

This clonotype was counted a few times. The V call is TRBV19, the J call TRBJ2-6; D may be TRBD1 (6 bases). V was pared by 5 bases and J by 2 bases, with 13 bases between. The germline V gene encodes CDR1 LNHDA and CDR2 SQIVND (reference sequence). The CDR3 runs 16 residues. The CDR3 here is CASSSRQETGANVLTF. The CDR3 DNA is TGTGCCAGTAGTTCCCGACAGGAGACTGGGGCCAACGTCCTGACTTTC.

This clonotype has more than one count but fewer than ten. The chain is built from TRBV12-2 and TRBJ2-1; TRBD2 is the table's D call, not checked against the DNA. TRBV12-2 is tagged as a pseudogene. The CDR3 is made up of 21 amino acids. DNA for the CDR3: TGTGCAAGTCTCCCCATAGCGGGAGGGCCACCTTATTTCAGCTCCTACAATGAGCAGTTCTTC. It is translated as CASLPIAGGPPYFSSYNEQFF.

The gene calls are TRBV24-1 and TRBJ2-1, with D perhaps matching TRBD1 or TRBD2 (5 bases each). V was cut by 6 bases and J by 9 bases, with 17 bases left in between. The CDR3 length is 14 residues. Looked up from germline, CDR1 is KGHDR and CDR2 is SFDVKD. CDR3 coding DNA: TGTGCCACCAGTCTCAGTCCGGAGAGGGGTGAGCAGTTCTTC. Translating it yields CATSLSPERGEQFF.

This clonotype was counted only a few times. This chain links TRBV6-2 or TRBV6-3 with TRBJ2-5, with 15 nucleotides matching TRBD2. The J call is doubtful: the DNA matches TRBJ2-1 better. The CDR3 loop spans 16 amino acids. Germline CDR1 is MNHEY and CDR2 is SVGEGT. CDR3 in amino acids: CASSYGLAGGLFVQFF. In DNA, the CDR3 is TGTGCCAGCAGTTACGGACTAGCGGGAGGGCTGTTTGTGCAGTTCTTC.

This chain connects TRBV6-5 to TRBJ1-2; TRBD1 is a possible D gene (6 bases). CDR1 and CDR2 from the germline V gene are MNHEY and SVGAGI. Trimming cost V 7 bases and J 4 bases, with 13 bases left between them. The CDR3 spans 13 residues. The CDR3 spells CASTAGVGYGYTF. The DNA of the CDR3 is TGTGCCAGCACTGCAGGGGTAGGCTATGGCTACACCTTC.

The chain joins TRBV7-8 to TRBJ2-5; TRBD2 matches at 10 bases. Germline CDR1 reads SGHVS; CDR2 reads FQNEAQ. CDR3 length equals 16 residues. J gave up 1 base and V 3 bases, and 5 bases lay outside the gene matches. CDR3 coding DNA: TGTGCCAGCAGCTTTGGACTAGCGGAGCTCCAAGAGACCCAGTACTTC. Its protein product is CASSFGLAELQETQYF. Full variable domain (remainder filled in from reference TRBV7-8 and TRBJ2-5): GAGVSQSPRYKVAKRGQDVALRCDPISGHVSLFWYQQALGQGPEFLTYFQNEAQLDKSGLPSDRFFAERPEGSVSTLKIQRTQQEDSAVYLCASSFGLAELQETQYFGPGTRLLVL.

This clonotype was observed a single time. The chain employs TRBV27 and TRBJ1-2; possibly TRBD1 for D (6 bases). V was shortened by 0 bases and J by 6 bases, with 11 bases between the two germline ends. The CDR3 length is 14 residues. CDR1 MNHEY and CDR2 SMNVEV come from the germline V gene (reference sequence). The CDR3 sequence is CASSLSGGRHGYTF. The CDR3 region has the DNA TGTGCCAGCAGTTTATCAGGGGGACGGCATGGCTACACCTTC.

The V gene is TRBV4-1, the J gene TRBJ2-1; possible D gene TRBD1, 6 bases. Germline V gene data show CDR1 as MGHRA and CDR2 as YSYEKL. The ends were cut back, 4 bases at V and 4 bases at J, with 20 bases in the middle. The CDR3 extends over 17 amino acids. CDR3: CASSRSQTGREYNEQFF. The CDR3 DNA reads as TGCGCCAGCAGCCGGTCCCAGACAGGTCGAGAGTACAATGAGCAGTTCTTC.

This chain uses TRBV29-1 with TRBJ2-2; D remains unclear. V was trimmed by 5 bases and J by 7 bases, leaving 5 bases between them. CDR1 and CDR2 (germline): SQVTM, ANQGSEA. The CDR3 is made up of 10 amino acids. The CDR3 bases are TGCAGCGTTTTGGTCGGGGAGCTGTTTTTT. Translated: CSVLVGELFF.

J is TRBJ2-2 and V is TRBV3-1, with D unresolved. Per germline, CDR1 LGHDT and CDR2 YNNKEL (reference sequence). The CDR3 is 15 residues long. Trimming cost V 4 bases and J 7 bases, with 16 bases left between them. The CDR3 reads CASSPGGRIGGELFF. In nucleotides, the CDR3 is TGTGCCAGCAGCCCCGGTGGACGAATTGGCGGGGAGCTGTTTTTT.

The rearrangement joins TRBV28 to TRBJ2-1, with TRBD2 matching 13 bases. Gene TRBJ2-7 matches the end of the DNA better, so the J call may be wrong. The length of the CDR3 is 15 residues. Germline values: CDR1 MDHEN, CDR2 SYDVKM. The CDR3 sequence: CASSPWTSGSYEQYF. For the CDR3, the DNA is TGTGCCAGCAGTCCTTGGACTAGCGGGAGCTACGAGCAGTACTTC.

At least ten counts were recorded for this clonotype. The V and J genes are TRBV12-3 or TRBV12-4 and TRBJ2-3, with D possibly being TRBD2 (6 bases). V lost 5 bases to trimming and J lost 2 bases, with 11 bases between them. This CDR3 is 14 amino acids long. The CDR3, as DNA: TGTGCCAGCAGTCCGGGACTCACCACAGATACGCAGTATTTT. Protein sequence: CASSPGLTTDTQYF.

The chain links TRBV20-1 to TRBJ2-7, with 7 bases fitting TRBD1. The V gene end was trimmed by 2 bases and the J gene end by 1 base; junction bases not matched to a gene: 5. CDR1 is DFQATT and CDR2 is SNEGSKA in the germline V gene (reference sequence). This CDR3 is built from 14 residues. The CDR3 DNA reads as TGCAGTGCTAGACATAGACAGGGTTCCTACGAGCAGTACTTC. Translating it yields CSARHRQGSYEQYF.

In this sample, this clonotype turned up a few times. The gene calls are TRBV6-2 or TRBV6-3 and TRBJ1-4; D remains ambiguous. The CDR3 loop spans 18 amino acids. The germline V and J ends were trimmed by 7 bases and 5 bases, with 26 bases remaining between them. Germline CDR1 reads MNHEY; CDR2 reads SVGEGT. In nucleotides, the CDR3 is TGTGCCAGCACCGACTACCGAACCGTCCCAGGCTACAATGAAAAACTGTTTTTT. Its protein is CASTDYRTVPGYNEKLFF.

This rearrangement joins TRBV24-1 to TRBJ2-1; 7 positions agree with TRBD2. Germline CDR1 and CDR2: KGHDR and SFDVKD. The V segment lost 5 bases and the J segment 0 bases; nucleotides outside the gene matches: 6. This CDR3 has 16 amino acids. The chain's CDR3 is CATSGGEGSSYNEQFF. CDR3 DNA: TGTGCCACCAGTGGGGGGGAGGGGAGCTCCTACAATGAGCAGTTCTTC.